Following are 28 T cell receptor beta chains from one sample sequenced in a study of blood T cell repertoires in COVID-19. Using immunoSEQ multiplex PCR, the repertoire was profiled, and TCRdb retains in-frame clones only, with some absent. The sample shows some 83,000 clones, approximately 78% of them seen only once. The sequenced sample consisted of peripheral blood. These receptors all come from a human donor in a cohort sampled during active COVID-19.

This clone was observed a single time. CDR3 loop: CAPGRTVDEAFF. For the CDR3, the DNA is TGTGCCCCCGGCCGGACAGTCGATGAAGCTTTCTTT. The V and J genes are TRBV12-5 and TRBJ1-1, with D possibly TRBD1 on 6 matching bases. CDR1 is LGHNT and CDR2 is FRNRAP in the germline V gene. This CDR3 region has 12 residues.

The chain combines TRBV5-5 with TRBJ2-2; 7 nucleotides agree with TRBD2. Per the germline V gene, CDR1 is SGHKS and CDR2 is YYEKEE (reference sequence). V trimming: 4 bases; J trimming: 0 bases; junction bases outside the gene matches: 3. CDR3 size: 15 residues. CDR3 bases: TGTGCCAGCAGCCTTAGCGGGTCGAACACCGGGGAGCTGTTTTTT. This codes for CASSLSGSNTGELFF.

The rearrangement joins TRBV5-1 to TRBJ2-1; 13 bases agree with TRBD2. J gave up 11 bases and V 0 bases, and 8 bases lay outside the gene matches. The length of the CDR3 is 16 residues. Germline V gene data show CDR1 as SGHRS and CDR2 as YFSETQ. Written as DNA, the CDR3 is TGCGCCAGCAGCTTGGGACTAGCGGGGGGCAACCTGCAGCAGTTCTTC. Translating it yields CASSLGLAGGNLQQFF. The full variable domain, rest sourced from reference TRBV5-1 and TRBJ2-1, is KAGVTQTPRYLIKTRGQQVTLSCSPISGHRSVSWYQQTPGQGLQFLFEYFSETQRNKGNFPGRFSGRQFSNSRSEMNVSTLELGDSALYLCASSLGLAGGNLQQFFGPGTRLTVL.

The V gene is TRBV7-2, the J gene TRBJ1-2, with 9 bases matching TRBD1. CDR1 and CDR2 (germline): SGHTA, FQGNSA. The length of the CDR3 is 14 residues. The junction had 4 bases not matched to a gene; V was cut back by 5 bases and J by 3 bases. Here the CDR3 reads CASSRDRGYYGYTF. CDR3 DNA: TGTGCCAGCAGCCGTGACAGGGGGTACTATGGCTACACCTTC.

The CDR3 DNA follows: TGTGCCAGTAGCAACGGACAGGGTATGAGCTACGAGCAGTACTTC. Translation gives CASSNGQGMSYEQYF. The gene calls are TRBV19 and TRBJ2-7; 8 bases agree with TRBD1. The CDR3 length is 15 residues. V gave up 6 bases and J gave up 3 bases; unmatched junction bases: 10. CDR1 is LNHDA, CDR2 SQIVND, per germline (reference sequence).

In this sample, this clone turned up many times. The rearrangement links TRBV2 to TRBJ2-7, with TRBD2 matching 7 bases. V gave up 9 bases and J gave up 2 bases; unmatched junction bases: 7. CDR1 and CDR2 (germline): SNHLY, FYNNEI. The CDR3 is made up of 13 amino acids. The CDR3 nucleotides are TGTGCCAGAGCTCGGGGGGTCACCTACGAGCAGTACTTC. Translating it yields CARARGVTYEQYF. Together with reference TRBV2 and TRBJ2-7, the CDR3 gives the full variable domain: EPEVTQTPSHQVTQMGQEVILRCVPISNHLYFYWYRQILGQKVEFLVSFYNNEISEKSEIFDDQFSVERPDGSNFTLKIRSTKLEDSAMYFCARARGVTYEQYFGPGTRLTVT.

The V and J genes are TRBV29-1 and TRBJ2-1; TRBD1 matches 9 bases. The CDR3 is made up of 14 amino acids. Per the germline V gene, CDR1 is SQVTM and CDR2 is ANQGSEA. J was trimmed by 6 bases and V by 4 bases; bases with no gene match: 7. CDR3 sequence (DNA): TGCAGCGTTGGGGGACAGGGCCGTTTCAATGAGCAGTTCTTC. Protein: CSVGGQGRFNEQFF.

The gene calls are TRBV6-2 or TRBV6-3 and TRBJ2-5; 14 bases align to TRBD2. The V segment lost 6 bases and the J segment 2 bases; nucleotides outside the gene matches: 5. Germline-derived CDR1 and CDR2 are MNHEY and SVGEGT. The CDR3 totals 16 residues. DNA of the CDR3: TGTGCCAGCAGCTTTGGACTAGCGGGGGGTCAAGAGACCCAGTACTTC. Protein product: CASSFGLAGGQETQYF.

The chain is built from TRBV24-1 and TRBJ2-5; perhaps TRBD1 as D (6 bases). The CDR3 consists of 14 residues. Germline V gives CDR1 KGHDR, CDR2 SFDVKD. Trimming left V 2 bases short and J 6 bases short, with 12 bases between. As DNA, the CDR3 is TGTGCCACCAGTGATTGGCGGCAGGGGAAGACCCAGTACTTC. Translated, it gives CATSDWRQGKTQYF.

The CDR3 loop is CASSISGSDFGGLLSAGYTF. CDR3 nucleotides: TGTGCCAGTAGTATCTCGGGGTCGGATTTCGGGGGTTTGTTAAGTGCCGGCTACACCTTC. The rearrangement uses TRBV19 and TRBJ1-2; maybe TRBD1 (5 bases). Between the trimmed V and J ends, which lost 3 bases and 8 bases, there was a span of 34 bases. Per germline, CDR1 LNHDA and CDR2 SQIVND (reference sequence). This CDR3 is 20 amino acids long.

This clone was seen just once. The chain links TRBV5-1 to TRBJ2-2; possible D gene TRBD1, 6 bases. V was clipped by 1 base and J by 3 bases, with 10 bases between them. Germline V gene data show CDR1 as SGHRS and CDR2 as YFSETQ. The length of the CDR3 is 15 residues. The CDR3 here is CASSLRPGDTGELFF. In DNA, the CDR3 is TGCGCCAGCAGCTTGAGGCCAGGGGACACCGGGGAGCTGTTTTTT.

The chain has TRBV5-1 and TRBJ1-4; 9 bases are a match to TRBD1. Trimming cost V 0 bases and J 7 bases; bases outside gene matches: 7. Germline assignment: CDR1 SGHRS and CDR2 YFSETQ. The CDR3 is 16 residues long. Here the CDR3 DNA reads TGCGCCAGCAGCTTGGCTCTTGTGGGACAGGGTGAAAAACTGTTTTTT. This codes for CASSLALVGQGEKLFF.

This chain links TRBV10-3 with TRBJ1-1; the match to TRBD1 covers 8 bases. V was clipped by 5 bases and J by 4 bases; unmatched bases: 3. This CDR3 has 13 residues. Germline V gives CDR1 ENHRY, CDR2 SYGVKD. The CDR3 sequence is CAISQDRATEAFF. CDR3 bases: TGTGCCATCAGTCAGGACAGGGCCACTGAAGCTTTCTTT.

The chain uses TRBV4-2 and TRBJ1-4; D might be TRBD1 (5 bases). This CDR3 region has 14 residues. V was pared by 2 bases and J by 7 bases, with 11 bases between. Germline assignment: CDR1 LGHNA and CDR2 YNFKEQ. The CDR3 nucleotides read TGTGCCAGCAGCCAAAACAGGATGGCTGAAAAACTGTTTTTT. Translating it yields CASSQNRMAEKLFF.

The V call is TRBV23-1, the J call TRBJ1-5, with 10 bases lining up with TRBD1. Being an ORF, TRBV23-1 has a function that is uncertain. CDR3 size: 18 residues. The ends lost 2 bases at V and 2 bases at J; junction bases unmatched: 9. DNA of the CDR3: TGCGCCAGCAGTCAAGAATCCCGACAGGGGGCAGGCAATCAGCCCCAGCATTTT. It codes for CASSQESRQGAGNQPQHF.

Regarding this clone: Additional DNA sequences in this sample encode the identical CDR3. This rearrangement joins TRBV27 to TRBJ1-5, with D possibly TRBD1 on 6 matching bases. Trimming shortened V by 8 bases and J by 6 bases, and 23 bases separated the two germline ends. The CDR3 consists of 16 residues. CDR1 is MNHEY and CDR2 is SMNVEV in the germline V gene (reference sequence). CDR3 residues: CASPSRRGARIQPQHF. The CDR3 DNA is TGTGCCAGCCCATCCCGGCGGGGGGCCCGCATTCAGCCCCAGCATTTT.

The V gene is TRBV19, the J gene TRBJ1-5; a weak D match, TRBD1 (6 bases). Germline CDR1 reads LNHDA; CDR2 reads SQIVND (reference sequence). The V end was cut by 3 bases, the J end by 3 bases, with 9 bases between. This CDR3 is built from 14 residues. This CDR3 is CASSIDRFNQPQHF. CDR3 sequence (DNA): TGTGCCAGTAGTATCGACAGGTTCAATCAGCCCCAGCATTTT.

This chain links TRBV5-4 with TRBJ2-3, with D possibly matching TRBD2 (6 bases). Germline CDR1 SGHNT, CDR2 YYREEE (reference sequence). The CDR3 sequence is 16 residues long. The germline V and J ends were trimmed by 0 bases and 2 bases, with 13 bases remaining between them. CDR3 residues: CASSLVMGGLTDTQYF. The CDR3 DNA reads TGTGCCAGCAGCTTGGTTATGGGGGGTCTCACAGATACGCAGTATTTT.

V is TRBV11-2 and J is TRBJ2-7, with D unresolved. This CDR3 has 15 residues. V lost 1 base and J 0 bases, leaving 10 bases between the germline ends. CDR1 and CDR2 from the germline V gene are SGHAT and FQNNGV. CDR3 loop: CASSLVPNFSYEQYF. The CDR3 nucleotides are TGTGCCAGCAGCTTAGTCCCAAACTTCTCCTACGAGCAGTACTTC.

V and J are TRBV5-1 and TRBJ2-3; TRBD2 matches at 11 bases. CDR1 SGHRS and CDR2 YFSETQ come from the germline V gene. The CDR3 loop spans 18 amino acids. The J segment lost 1 base and the V segment lost 2 bases, leaving 9 bases of the junction unmatched. CDR3 nucleotides: TGCGCCAGCAGCTTTCTTGGGTCTAGCGGGGGGCGCACAGATACGCAGTATTTT. Translation gives CASSFLGSSGGRTDTQYF.

This rearrangement joins TRBV15 to TRBJ2-1; D is possibly TRBD2 (6 bases). Germline assignment: CDR1 LNHNV and CDR2 YYDKDF (reference sequence). V was cut by 0 bases and J by 0 bases, with 15 bases left in between. This CDR3 comprises 18 residues. CDR3 in amino acids: CATSREDALGGSYNEQFF. CDR3 nucleotide sequence: TGTGCCACCAGCAGAGAAGATGCTCTGGGGGGCTCCTACAATGAGCAGTTCTTC.

J is TRBJ1-5 and V is TRBV4-2; 7 nucleotides line up with TRBD1. The CDR3 has 15 residues. Germline V gene data show CDR1 as LGHNA and CDR2 as YNFKEQ. V lost 0 bases to trimming and J lost 7 bases; unmatched junction nucleotides: 6. The CDR3 region is CASSQDQAGGQPQHF. CDR3 nucleotides: TGTGCCAGCAGCCAAGATCAGGCAGGGGGACAGCCCCAGCATTTT.

The rearrangement joins TRBV6-2 or TRBV6-3 to TRBJ2-7; 8 bases map to TRBD2. V shed 2 bases, J shed 5 bases, and the junction held 8 bases outside the gene matches. The CDR3 has 15 residues. The germline V gene encodes CDR1 MNHEY and CDR2 SVGEGT. For the CDR3, the DNA is TGTGCCAGCAGTTACGGGTCTAGCGGGTTCAACGAGCAGTACTTC. It translates to CASSYGSSGFNEQYF.

The CDR3 region is CAISSVGGGHGYTF. For the CDR3, the DNA is TGTGCCATCAGTAGTGTGGGCGGGGGGCATGGCTACACCTTC. The chain carries TRBV10-3 and TRBJ1-2; tentatively, D is TRBD1 (6 bases). The CDR3 spans 14 residues. V lost 5 bases and J 6 bases, leaving 16 bases between the germline ends. The germline CDR1 and CDR2 sequences are ENHRY and SYGVKD.

CDR3 DNA: TGTGCCAGCAGTTTATCGCGAACAGGGAATTCACCCCTCCACTTT. This codes for CASSLSRTGNSPLHF. This chain connects TRBV27 to TRBJ1-6; maybe TRBD1 (6 bases). V lost 0 bases and J 7 bases, leaving 10 bases between the germline ends. CDR3 size: 15 residues. Germline CDR1 MNHEY, CDR2 SMNVEV (reference sequence).

This chain links TRBV9 with TRBJ1-3, with 7 bases that match TRBD1. The junction had 16 bases not matched to a gene; V was cut back by 6 bases and J by 4 bases. CDR1 is SGDLS and CDR2 is YYNGEE in the germline V gene. The CDR3 has 17 amino acids. The CDR3 DNA reads as TGTGCCAGCAACCCTTCTACAGGGGCCGGCTCGGGAAACACCATATATTTT. It translates to CASNPSTGAGSGNTIYF. Full variable domain (rest looked up from reference TRBV9 and TRBJ1-3): DSGVTQTPKHLITATGQRVTLRCSPRSGDLSVYWYQQSLDQGLQFLIQYYNGEERAKGNILERFSAQQFPDLHSELNLSSLELGDSALYFCASNPSTGAGSGNTIYFGEGSWLTVV.

This rearrangement joins TRBV10-1 to TRBJ2-4; D possibly corresponds to TRBD1 (6 bases). The germline CDR1 and CDR2 sequences are WNHNN and SYGVQD (reference sequence). The CDR3 contains 15 residues. V was cut by 6 bases and J by 3 bases, with 15 bases left in between. The CDR3 here is CASSSRGSVKNIQYF. The CDR3 region has the DNA TGCGCCAGCAGCAGCAGGGGTTCGGTCAAAAACATTCAGTACTTC.

The V gene is TRBV30, the J gene TRBJ1-2; TRBD1 matches at 7 bases. Germline V gene sequence: CDR1 GTSNPN, CDR2 SVGIG (reference sequence). The CDR3 spans 15 residues. The V gene end was trimmed by 2 bases and the J gene end by 6 bases; junction bases not matched to a gene: 12. The CDR3 sequence is CAWSRDRVKGNGYTF. The CDR3 DNA reads as TGTGCCTGGAGTCGAGACAGGGTAAAAGGAAATGGCTACACCTTC.